Shown below are 30 T cell receptor beta chains from a single sample sequenced in a study of cytomegalovirus exposure and HLA in healthy donors. 13 Jbeta primers and 60 Vbeta primers were used for the PCR. Clones were read by immunoSEQ multiplex PCR, and TCRdb kept only the in-frame ones, dropping some. The sample contains about 170,000 clones, 80% of which appear only once. The sequenced material came from PBMCs. These TCRs come from a male donor in good health and CMV-seronegative.

In this sample, this clone turned up a few times. The chain employs TRBV6-1 and TRBJ2-7; D is unresolved. V was pared by 7 bases and J by 0 bases, with 16 bases between. From germline, CDR1 is MNHNS and CDR2 SASEGT. This CDR3 has 15 residues. The CDR3 nucleotides are TGTGCCAGCAAGCTCTACTCCGTGAACTCCTACGAGCAGTACTTC. Encoded protein: CASKLYSVNSYEQYF.

The chain joins TRBV7-2 to TRBJ2-5, with D perhaps TRBD1 (7 bases). Trimming took off 5 bases at V and 5 bases at J, with 15 bases between the two ends. The CDR3 runs 14 residues. Germline CDR1 is SGHTA and CDR2 is FQGNSA. The CDR3 DNA reads as TGTGCCAGCAGCGTCCAGGGGGGTCTGGAGACCCAGTACTTC. Amino acids: CASSVQGGLETQYF. Looking up the rest from reference TRBV7-2 and TRBJ2-5 gives the full variable domain: GAGVSQSPSNKVTEKGKDVELRCDPISGHTALYWYRQSLGQGLEFLIYFQGNSAPDKSGLPSDRFSAERTGGSVSTLTIQRTQQEDSAVYLCASSVQGGLETQYFGPGTRLLVL.

V is TRBV7-9 and J is TRBJ1-2; 7 nucleotides line up with TRBD1. This CDR3 has 14 residues. The germline V gene encodes CDR1 SEHNR and CDR2 FQNEAQ (reference sequence). V shed 1 base and J 3 bases; nucleotides not matched to a gene: 2. The CDR3 nucleotides read TGTGCCAGCAGCTTAGGGCAGGGGGACTATGGCTACACCTTC. Amino acids: CASSLGQGDYGYTF.

This clone was observed a handful of times. The CDR3: CASSPRSGGPLSTDTQYF. The CDR3 coding sequence is TGTGCCAGCAGCCCACGGAGCGGGGGGCCGTTGAGCACAGATACGCAGTATTTT. The V and J genes are TRBV5-4 and TRBJ2-3, with TRBD2 matching 9 bases. The CDR3 totals 18 residues. CDR1 SGHNT and CDR2 YYREEE come from the germline V gene (reference sequence). The V and J ends lost 4 bases and 0 bases, in that order; junction bases with no gene match: 12.

V usage is TRBV5-5 and J usage is TRBJ1-2; TRBD1 aligns across 7 bases. V lost 0 bases, J lost 4 bases, and 12 bases stayed unmatched. Germline assignment: CDR1 SGHKS and CDR2 YYEKEE (reference sequence). The CDR3 length is 17 residues. The CDR3 protein is CASSLEPGQLLFYGYTF. The CDR3 coding sequence is TGTGCCAGCAGCTTGGAACCGGGACAGCTACTTTTCTATGGCTACACCTTC. Based on the CDR3 plus reference TRBV5-5 and TRBJ1-2, the full variable domain is DAGVTQSPTHLIKTRGQQVTLRCSPISGHKSVSWYQQVLGQGPQFIFQYYEKEERGRGNFPDRFSARQFPNYSSELNVNALLLGDSALYLCASSLEPGQLLFYGYTFGSGTRLTVV.

This rearrangement joins TRBV6-1 to TRBJ1-6; possible D gene TRBD1, 6 bases. This CDR3 is built from 16 residues. Trimming removed 0 bases at V and 6 bases at J, with 12 bases between. In germline, CDR1 is MNHNS, CDR2 SASEGT. This CDR3 reads CASSEARGGPNSPLHF. The CDR3 DNA sequence: TGTGCCAGCAGTGAAGCTCGGGGGGGCCCTAATTCACCCCTCCACTTT.

This clone was counted only a few times. The chain links TRBV27 to TRBJ2-5; D possibly corresponds to TRBD2 (6 bases). Judging by the DNA end, TRBJ2-7 fits better; the J call may be wrong. The CDR3 loop spans 14 amino acids. Germline V lookup: CDR1 MNHEY, CDR2 SMNVEV (reference sequence). CDR3 sequence reads: CASSHGGGLGEQYF. CDR3 nucleotide sequence: TGTGCCAGCAGCCACGGAGGAGGGCTGGGCGAGCAGTACTTC.

The chain links TRBV9 to TRBJ2-1; D gene unclear. V lost 3 bases and J lost 10, with 8 bases in between. Germline V gene data show CDR1 as SGDLS and CDR2 as YYNGEE. The CDR3 runs 11 residues. CDR3 in DNA: TGTGCCAGCAGCGGTACAAAGGAGCAGTTCTTC. Encoded protein: CASSGTKEQFF.

The chain combines TRBV2 with TRBJ1-1; perhaps TRBD1 as D (6 bases). Germline V gene sequence: CDR1 SNHLY, CDR2 FYNNEI. This CDR3 spans 13 amino acids. V lost 8 bases and J 0 bases, leaving 10 bases between the germline ends. In nucleotides, the CDR3 is TGTGCCAGCGTGGGGGCTATGAACACTGAAGCTTTCTTT. It encodes CASVGAMNTEAFF.

CDR3 DNA sequence: TGTGCCAGCAGTTGGGGACAGGGATTAAGCAATGAGCAGTTCTTC. It translates to CASSWGQGLSNEQFF. This sequence joins TRBV6-5 and TRBJ2-1, with 9 bases matching TRBD1. CDR1 MNHEY and CDR2 SVGAGI come from the germline V gene. The CDR3 length is 15 residues. V lost 4 bases, J lost 6 bases, and 7 bases stayed unmatched.

The chain has TRBV27 and TRBJ2-1, with TRBD1 matching 7 bases. V lost 5 bases and J lost 0; bases outside the gene matches: 13. Germline V gene data show CDR1 as MNHEY and CDR2 as SMNVEV (reference sequence). This CDR3 is built from 18 residues. This CDR3 is CASSPGPGQPHSYNEQFF. The CDR3 DNA sequence: TGTGCCAGCAGTCCCGGGCCGGGACAGCCACACTCCTACAATGAGCAGTTCTTC.

V and J are TRBV5-1 and TRBJ2-5, with 7 bases identical to TRBD2. This CDR3 spans 13 amino acids. Looked up from germline, CDR1 is SGHRS and CDR2 is YFSETQ. V shed 7 bases and J 2 bases; nucleotides not matched to a gene: 5. Written as DNA, the CDR3 is TGCGCCAGCGGGTTAGCGGGTCAAGAGACCCAGTACTTC. Its translation: CASGLAGQETQYF.

There are a few counts of this clone. The genes are TRBV9 and TRBJ1-1, with 9 bases matching TRBD1. CDR3 size: 15 residues. Trimming took 0 bases from V and 4 from J; bases not matched to a gene: 4. CDR1 is SGDLS, CDR2 YYNGEE, per germline. The CDR3 coding sequence is TGTGCCAGCAGCGTAGGGGACAGGGTGGCCACTGAAGCTTTCTTT. Translation: CASSVGDRVATEAFF. The full variable domain, rest sourced from reference TRBV9 and TRBJ1-1, is DSGVTQTPKHLITATGQRVTLRCSPRSGDLSVYWYQQSLDQGLQFLIQYYNGEERAKGNILERFSAQQFPDLHSELNLSSLELGDSALYFCASSVGDRVATEAFFGQGTRLTVV.

The gene calls are TRBV19 and TRBJ2-7, with TRBD1 as a possible D gene (5 bases). Trimming shortened V by 3 bases and J by 2 bases, and 17 bases separated the two germline ends. CDR1 is LNHDA and CDR2 is SQIVND in the germline V gene (reference sequence). There are 16 residues in the CDR3. The CDR3 here is CASSIDGASSPYEQYF. The CDR3 nucleotides are TGTGCCAGTAGTATTGATGGGGCCTCAAGCCCCTACGAGCAGTACTTC.

J is TRBJ2-7 and V is TRBV18; 7 bases match TRBD1. The germline V gene encodes CDR1 KGHSH and CDR2 LQKENI. V shed 4 bases and J 5 bases; nucleotides not matched to a gene: 17. The CDR3 is 17 residues long. CDR3 loop: CASSLGYRTGITNEQYF. The CDR3 nucleotides are TGTGCCAGCTCACTGGGCTACCGGACAGGCATTACAAACGAGCAGTACTTC. Full variable domain (remainder filled in from reference TRBV18 and TRBJ2-7): NAGVMQNPRHLVRRRGQEARLRCSPMKGHSHVYWYRQLPEEGLKFMVYLQKENIIDESGMPKERFSAEFPKEGPSILRIQQVVRGDSAAYFCASSLGYRTGITNEQYFGPGTRLTVT.

The J gene is TRBJ1-1, the V gene TRBV29-1; 7 bases map to TRBD1. Per the germline V gene, CDR1 is SQVTM and CDR2 is ANQGSEA. With V trimmed by 7 bases and J by 1 base, 3 bases remained unmatched. The CDR3 has 12 amino acids. The CDR3 nucleotides are TGCAGCGGAAGACAGGGGAACACTGAAGCTTTCTTT. It is translated as CSGRQGNTEAFF.

This chain uses TRBV12-5 with TRBJ2-2; a weak D match, TRBD2 (6 bases). CDR1 is LGHNT, CDR2 FRNRAP, per germline. The CDR3 totals 12 residues. The V and J ends lost 6 bases and 7 bases respectively, with 9 bases between them. The CDR3 here is CASGPGVGELFF. DNA of the CDR3: TGTGCTAGTGGGCCGGGGGTCGGGGAGCTGTTTTTT.

The V and J genes are TRBV25-1 and TRBJ1-4, with D hard to call. CDR1 and CDR2 (germline): MGHDK, SYGVNS. This CDR3 comprises 15 residues. The V end was cut by 7 bases, the J end by 8 bases, with 20 bases between. Here the CDR3 reads CASTPGEGKQEKLFF. The CDR3 DNA is TGTGCCAGCACCCCCGGGGAGGGCAAACAGGAAAAACTGTTTTTT. The variable domain in full, completed from reference TRBV25-1 and TRBJ1-4, reads EADIYQTPRYLVIGTGKKITLECSQTMGHDKMYWYQQDPGMELHLIHYSYGVNSTEKGDLSSESTVSRIRTEHFPLTLESARPSHTSQYLCASTPGEGKQEKLFFGSGTQLSVL.

The gene calls are TRBV27 and TRBJ1-2; 9 bases are a match to TRBD1. Germline V CDR1 and CDR2: MNHEY, SMNVEV (reference sequence). With V trimmed by 5 bases and J by 8 bases, 6 bases remained unmatched. This CDR3 is built from 13 residues. CDR3 nucleotide sequence: TGTGCCAGCAGTAAACAGGGGGCGGGCGGCTACACCTTC. Translated: CASSKQGAGGYTF.

V gene TRBV10-1 combines with J gene TRBJ2-3; a possible D gene is TRBD2 (5 bases). The CDR3 is 15 residues long. Germline CDR1 and CDR2: WNHNN and SYGVQD (reference sequence). The V end lost 0 bases, the J end lost 6 bases, and 13 bases lay between the germline ends. The CDR3 nucleotides are TGCGCCAGCAGTGAGTCTTTCGCGGGTGGCGATACGCAGTATTTT. Translation gives CASSESFAGGDTQYF.

The V call is TRBV7-2, the J call TRBJ2-3, with D hard to call. V shed 2 bases and J shed 0 bases, with 9 bases lying between them. The germline V gene encodes CDR1 SGHTA and CDR2 FQGNSA. The CDR3 consists of 15 residues. The CDR3 loop reads CASSLLQLSTDTQYF. DNA for the CDR3: TGTGCCAGCAGCTTATTACAACTAAGCACAGATACGCAGTATTTT.

This chain connects TRBV2 to TRBJ2-5; 7 positions agree with TRBD2. The V gene's germline CDR1 is SNHLY and CDR2 FYNNEI. This CDR3 region has 15 residues. Trimming removed 6 bases from V and 1 base from J; junction bases left unmatched: 8. The CDR3 DNA follows: TGTGCCAGCAGGGCCGGGACGGGGGGCCAAGAGACCCAGTACTTC. Translated: CASRAGTGGQETQYF.

V usage is TRBV7-2 and J usage is TRBJ2-1; 9 nucleotides match TRBD1. CDR1 is SGHTA and CDR2 is FQGNSA in the germline V gene. CDR3 length: 16 residues. Trimming removed 3 bases from V and 3 bases from J; junction bases left unmatched: 6. CDR3 DNA: TGTGCCAGCAGCTTTTCGGGACAGGGAAACTACAATGAGCAGTTCTTC. Translated: CASSFSGQGNYNEQFF.

The chain joins TRBV18 to TRBJ1-3; the match to TRBD1 covers 8 bases. V lost 4 bases, J lost 4 bases, and 9 bases stayed unmatched. Germline CDR1 KGHSH, CDR2 LQKENI. The CDR3 consists of 16 residues. CDR3 protein: CASSQRTGSGGNTIYF. The CDR3 DNA sequence: TGTGCCAGCTCACAAAGGACAGGGAGCGGCGGAAACACCATATATTTT.

This chain joins TRBV5-5 and TRBJ2-3, with TRBD2 matching 11 bases. Looked up from germline, CDR1 is SGHKS and CDR2 is YYEKEE (reference sequence). The CDR3 sequence is 17 residues long. Trimming at V came to 0 bases and at J to 8 bases, leaving 11 bases not matched to a gene. The CDR3 spells CASSLGLAGGPLGTQYF. Here the CDR3 DNA reads TGTGCCAGCAGCTTGGGCCTAGCGGGGGGCCCCCTGGGTACGCAGTATTTT.

The chain carries TRBV4-3 and TRBJ2-1; a weak D match, TRBD2 (5 bases). V was pared by 1 base and J by 5 bases, with 12 bases between. This CDR3 spans 15 amino acids. Germline-derived CDR1 and CDR2 are LGHNA and YSLEER. This CDR3 reads CASSQAEGLDNEQFF. CDR3 nucleotide sequence: TGCGCCAGCAGCCAAGCCGAGGGCTTGGACAATGAGCAGTTCTTC.

J is TRBJ1-1 and V is TRBV7-2; D not certain. Germline V gene lookup returns CDR1 SGHTA and CDR2 FQGNSA. V was clipped by 3 bases and J by 4 bases, with 9 bases between them. The CDR3 spans 13 residues. The CDR3 is CASSFPWSTEAFF. The CDR3 DNA sequence: TGTGCCAGCAGCTTTCCCTGGAGCACTGAAGCTTTCTTT.

The chain uses TRBV6-1 and TRBJ2-7; TRBD2 matches 8 bases. V dropped 0 bases and J dropped 7; count of bases not matched to a gene: 14. The CDR3 covers 17 residues. Germline-derived CDR1 and CDR2 are MNHNS and SASEGT. The CDR3 DNA reads TGTGCCAGCAGTGAAGCCCGTTGGGGCGGGGGGCGGGGGGAGCAGTACTTC. Protein product: CASSEARWGGGRGEQYF.

V gene TRBV6-6 combines with J gene TRBJ1-1; possible D gene TRBD1, 6 bases. The CDR3 has 14 amino acids. V was cut by 6 bases and J by 1 base, with 12 bases left in between. Germline assignment: CDR1 MNHNY and CDR2 SVGAGI (reference sequence). The CDR3 loop is CASSRRGPNTEAFF. CDR3 coding DNA: TGTGCCAGCAGCCGCAGGGGCCCGAACACTGAAGCTTTCTTT.

The chain has TRBV7-8 and TRBJ2-7; 8 positions agree with TRBD1. V trimming: 11 bases; J trimming: 3 bases; junction bases outside the gene matches: 12. Germline V lookup: CDR1 SGHVS, CDR2 FQNEAQ. The CDR3 contains 14 residues. Here the CDR3 reads CACKSGTGNYEQYF. CDR3 sequence (DNA): TGTGCCTGCAAATCCGGGACAGGAAACTACGAGCAGTACTTC.